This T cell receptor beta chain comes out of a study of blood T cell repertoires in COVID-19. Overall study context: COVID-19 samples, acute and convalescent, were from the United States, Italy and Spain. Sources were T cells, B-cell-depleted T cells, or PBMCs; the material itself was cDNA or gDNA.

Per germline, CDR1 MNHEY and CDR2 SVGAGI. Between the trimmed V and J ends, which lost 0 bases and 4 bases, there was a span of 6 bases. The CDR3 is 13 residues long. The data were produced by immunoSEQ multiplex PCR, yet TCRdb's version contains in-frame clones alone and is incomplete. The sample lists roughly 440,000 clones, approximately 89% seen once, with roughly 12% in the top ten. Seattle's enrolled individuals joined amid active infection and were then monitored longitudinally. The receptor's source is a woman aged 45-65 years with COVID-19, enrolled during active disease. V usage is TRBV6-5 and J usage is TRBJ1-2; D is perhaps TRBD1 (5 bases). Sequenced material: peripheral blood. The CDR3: CASSYSGPYGYTF. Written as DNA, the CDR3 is TGTGCCAGCAGTTACTCGGGGCCCTATGGCTACACCTTC.